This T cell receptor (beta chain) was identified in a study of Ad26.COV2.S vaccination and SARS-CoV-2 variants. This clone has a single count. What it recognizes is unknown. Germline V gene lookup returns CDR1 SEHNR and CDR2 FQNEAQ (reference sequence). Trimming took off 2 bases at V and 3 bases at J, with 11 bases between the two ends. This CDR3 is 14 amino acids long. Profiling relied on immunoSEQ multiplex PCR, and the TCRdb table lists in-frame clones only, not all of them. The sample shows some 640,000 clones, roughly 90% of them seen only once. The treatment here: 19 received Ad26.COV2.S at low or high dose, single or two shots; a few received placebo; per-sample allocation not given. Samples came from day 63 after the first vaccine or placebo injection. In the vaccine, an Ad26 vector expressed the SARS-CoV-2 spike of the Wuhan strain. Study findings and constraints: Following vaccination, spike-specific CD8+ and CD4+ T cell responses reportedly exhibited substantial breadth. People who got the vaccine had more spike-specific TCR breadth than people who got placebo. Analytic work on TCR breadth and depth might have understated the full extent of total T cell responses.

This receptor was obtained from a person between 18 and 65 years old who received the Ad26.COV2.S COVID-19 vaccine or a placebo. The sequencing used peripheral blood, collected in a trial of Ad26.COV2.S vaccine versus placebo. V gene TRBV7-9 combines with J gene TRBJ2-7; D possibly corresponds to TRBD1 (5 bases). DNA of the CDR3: TGTGCCAGCAGCTTATGGAGTGACAGCTACGAGCAGTACTTC. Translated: CASSLWSDSYEQYF.